Each of the 27 T cell receptor beta chains below was sequenced from the same sample in a study of T cells in Graves' hyperthyroidism and ophthalmopathy. Amplification of TCR beta CDR3 regions used RNA as the template. Using the HTBI primer set, a first-round RT-PCR was run on the TCR CDR3. TCRdb redid the calling of the multiplex PCR reads with MiXCR, one entry per CDR3 protein. The profile covers around 690,000 distinct CDR3 sequences, with about 18% appearing a single time and roughly 15% taken by the ten largest. Sequencing was done on a sample of blood. The receptors originated from a man aged 50-59 years with Graves' hyperthyroidism.

In this sample, this clonotype turned up many times. The chain is built from TRBV15 and TRBJ2-3; 9 bases line up with TRBD2. Looked up from germline, CDR1 is LNHNV and CDR2 is YYDKDF (reference sequence). The junction had 8 bases not matched to a gene; V was cut back by 0 bases and J by 1 base. The CDR3 is 18 residues long. DNA for the CDR3: TGTGCCACCAGCAGAGATCCGGAGCTAGCGGGACGCACAGATACGCAGTATTTT. The encoded protein is CATSRDPELAGRTDTQYF.

This clonotype was found many times. The chain employs TRBV7-9 and TRBJ2-3; no reliable D call. V lost 5 bases to trimming and J lost 2 bases, with 20 bases between them. This CDR3 comprises 17 residues. Germline V gene data show CDR1 as SEHNR and CDR2 as FQNEAQ (reference sequence). CDR3 sequence: CASSQQVGLGVTDTQYF. In DNA, the CDR3 is TGTGCCAGCAGCCAACAAGTAGGGTTAGGAGTCACAGATACGCAGTATTTT.

The V call is TRBV28, the J call TRBJ2-7; D gene ambiguous. Trimming pared 4 bases from V and 0 bases from J, leaving 13 bases between. The CDR3 length is 15 residues. From germline, CDR1 is MDHEN and CDR2 SYDVKM. CDR3 amino acids: CASSSLVITSYEQYF. The CDR3 DNA reads TGTGCCAGCAGTTCCCTTGTCATCACCTCCTACGAGCAGTACTTC.

The V gene is TRBV27, the J gene TRBJ2-1; unclear D gene. The CDR3 length is 12 residues. From germline, CDR1 is MNHEY and CDR2 SMNVEV (reference sequence). V was trimmed by 4 bases and J by 9 bases, leaving 10 bases between them. The CDR3 bases are TGTGCCAGCAGTTCGTCGCGAGTTGAGCAGTTCTTC. As protein: CASSSSRVEQFF.

This clonotype was observed many times. J is TRBJ1-1 and V is TRBV7-2; D is unresolved. Germline V lookup: CDR1 SGHTA, CDR2 FQGNSA. With 4 bases removed from V and 7 bases from J, the gap between germline ends came to 16 bases. The length of the CDR3 is 14 residues. The CDR3 region is CASSSSDPPYEAFF. The DNA of the CDR3 is TGTGCCAGCAGCTCCTCAGATCCCCCCTATGAAGCTTTCTTT.

This clonotype was seen more than once but under ten times. The chain employs TRBV30 and TRBJ1-2; 8 bases align to TRBD1. This CDR3 has 12 amino acids. CDR1 is GTSNPN, CDR2 SVGIG, per germline (reference sequence). The V gene end was trimmed by 1 base and the J gene end by 7 bases; junction bases not matched to a gene: 2. DNA of the CDR3: TGTGCCTGGAGTGCTACAGGGGGTGGCTACACCTTC. It specifies CAWSATGGGYTF.

This clonotype was counted many times. V and J are TRBV24-1 and TRBJ1-2; maybe TRBD1 (6 bases). The CDR3 runs 15 residues. Germline V gene lookup returns CDR1 KGHDR and CDR2 SFDVKD. Trimming stripped 4 bases from V and 5 bases from J, with 16 bases between. The CDR3 DNA sequence: TGTGCCACCAGTGACGGGGACAACCGTAGTTATGGCTACACCTTC. This encodes CATSDGDNRSYGYTF.

This clonotype was seen repeatedly, ten times or more. The J gene is TRBJ2-7, the V gene TRBV19; no reliable D call. Germline CDR1 LNHDA, CDR2 SQIVND (reference sequence). The CDR3 runs 13 residues. With 3 bases removed from V and 2 bases from J, the gap between germline ends came to 8 bases. The CDR3 DNA sequence: TGTGCCAGTAGTATCCGCGAAGCCTACGAGCAGTACTTC. Protein sequence: CASSIREAYEQYF.

The chain carries TRBV29-1 and TRBJ1-2; TRBD1 aligns across 7 bases. The CDR3 spans 13 residues. Per the germline V gene, CDR1 is SQVTM and CDR2 is ANQGSEA. V shed 1 base and J 4 bases; nucleotides not matched to a gene: 3. The CDR3 loop reads CSVEAGQVYGYTF. The DNA for the CDR3 is TGCAGCGTTGAAGCCGGACAGGTCTATGGCTACACCTTC.

As for this clonotype: With a much larger clone just one base away, this may be a read error. The chain recombines TRBV7-9 with TRBJ1-6, with D perhaps TRBD1 (5 bases). The germline gives CDR1 SEHNR, CDR2 FQNEAQ (reference sequence). The CDR3 runs 16 residues. The CDR3 sequence is CASSLVQGPGDSPLQF. The CDR3 DNA sequence: TGTGCCAGCAGCTTAGTGCAGGGCCCCGGGGATTCACCCCTCCAGTTT.

This clonotype showed up many times. The chain recombines TRBV11-2 with TRBJ2-1; 7 bases match TRBD1. The CDR3 loop spans 15 amino acids. CDR1 and CDR2 from the germline V gene are SGHAT and FQNNGV. Losses at the gene ends were 2 bases for V and 3 bases for J; bases not matched to a gene: 4. The DNA of the CDR3 is TGTGCCAGCAGCTTACCGGGACAGCACTACAATGAGCAGTTCTTC. Protein: CASSLPGQHYNEQFF.

In its sample, this clonotype was seen many times. The chain links TRBV14 to TRBJ2-7, with 8 bases that match TRBD2. The germline CDR1 and CDR2 sequences are SGHDN and FVKESK. After removal of 0 bases from V and 8 bases from J, the junction contained 6 bases not matched to a gene. The CDR3 runs to 14 residues. Written as DNA, the CDR3 is TGTGCCAGCAGCCAAGATAGGGCGGGAGGCCAGCAGTACTTC. Translating gives CASSQDRAGGQQYF. Supplemented by reference TRBV14 and TRBJ2-7, the full variable domain reads EAGVTQFPSHSVIEKGQTVTLRCDPISGHDNLYWYRRVMGKEIKFLLHFVKESKQDESGMPNNRFLAERTGGTYSTLKVQPAELEDSGVYFCASSQDRAGGQQYFGPGTRLTVT.

This clonotype was seen at least ten times. This chain connects TRBV7-9 to TRBJ2-5; weak D call: TRBD1 (6 bases). V lost 3 bases and J lost 1, with 15 bases in between. Germline-derived CDR1 and CDR2 are SEHNR and FQNEAQ (reference sequence). The CDR3 length is 16 residues. The CDR3 protein is CASSFQGWGFQETQYF. The DNA for the CDR3 is TGTGCCAGCAGCTTCCAGGGGTGGGGGTTCCAAGAGACCCAGTACTTC.

This clonotype was seen a handful of times. The chain has TRBV4-3 and TRBJ2-7; TRBD1 is a possible D gene (6 bases). Per germline, CDR1 LGHNA and CDR2 YSLEER. There are 15 residues in the CDR3. The V and J ends lost 0 bases and 2 bases respectively, with 11 bases between them. The CDR3 DNA sequence: TGCGCCAGCAGCCAAGAGGACAGACCAACCTACGAGCAGTACTTC. This translates into CASSQEDRPTYEQYF.

This clonotype was recorded many times. The chain uses TRBV27 and TRBJ1-2; D call uncertain. The germline V gene encodes CDR1 MNHEY and CDR2 SMNVEV (reference sequence). Trimming took 4 bases from V and 4 from J, leaving 10 bases between them. The CDR3 totals 13 residues. CDR3 sequence: CASSSGRSYGYTF. In nucleotides, the CDR3 is TGTGCCAGCAGTTCCGGACGGAGCTATGGCTACACCTTC.

This clonotype was counted at least ten times. The chain couples TRBV10-1 to TRBJ2-5, with D uncertain. The CDR3 has 14 residues. CDR1 WNHNN and CDR2 SYGVQD come from the germline V gene (reference sequence). Trimming stripped 0 bases from V and 5 bases from J, with 10 bases between. The CDR3 DNA is TGCGCCAGCAGTGAGTCCGTGGCAGGCGAGACCCAGTACTTC. Translated, it gives CASSESVAGETQYF.

The chain combines TRBV20-1 with TRBJ2-3; D is uncertain. This CDR3 region has 15 residues. Trimming removed 2 bases at V and 6 bases at J, with 18 bases between. Germline CDR1 and CDR2: DFQATT and SNEGSKA (reference sequence). Here the CDR3 reads CSARPLVRLGDTQYF. As DNA, the CDR3 is TGCAGTGCTAGACCGTTGGTTCGCCTAGGGGATACGCAGTATTTT.

This clonotype was observed at least ten times. CDR3 in amino acids: CASTMGHSNTEAFF. CDR3 DNA sequence: TGTGCCAGCACTATGGGACACTCGAACACTGAAGCTTTCTTT. The V gene is TRBV12-3 or TRBV12-4, the J gene TRBJ1-1; the D gene is possibly TRBD1 (6 bases). Deletions cut 7 bases from V and 1 base from J, with 13 bases between. The CDR3 sequence is 14 residues long.

There are many counts of this clonotype. At one boundary the junction diverges from the germline segment, which might be a read error. This chain connects TRBV5-1 to TRBJ1-5; possibly TRBD1 for D (6 bases). This CDR3 spans 14 amino acids. Germline-derived CDR1 and CDR2 are SGHRS and YFSETQ. As DNA, the CDR3 is TGTGCCAGCAGCTTAGAGGGGGGGGATCAGCCCCAGCATTTT. Translated, it gives CASSLEGGDQPQHF.

This clonotype appeared many times. This chain connects TRBV20-1 to TRBJ2-1, with 14 bases matching TRBD2. The germline CDR1 and CDR2 sequences are DFQATT and SNEGSKA (reference sequence). This CDR3 has 16 amino acids. The V gene end was trimmed by 6 bases and the J gene end by 4 bases; junction bases not matched to a gene: 8. The CDR3 protein is CSAPPGTSGSYNEQFF. In DNA form, the CDR3 reads TGCAGTGCCCCTCCCGGGACTAGCGGGAGTTACAATGAGCAGTTCTTC.

This clonotype was seen at least ten times. This rearrangement joins TRBV10-3 to TRBJ2-7; 8 bases line up with TRBD2. The CDR3 is 14 residues long. Germline CDR1 reads ENHRY; CDR2 reads SYGVKD. The J segment lost 2 bases and the V segment lost 7 bases, leaving 7 bases of the junction unmatched. In nucleotides, the CDR3 is TGTGCCATCACCCTAGCGGGCCTCACCTACGAGCAGTACTTC. Translated: CAITLAGLTYEQYF.

As to this clonotype: The junction and the germline gene differ at one end; a read error may be behind it. This sequence joins TRBV19 and TRBJ2-4; a weak D match, TRBD2 (5 bases). This CDR3 region has 12 residues. Per germline, CDR1 LNHDA and CDR2 SQIVND (reference sequence). The DNA of the CDR3 is TGTGCCAGTAGCACCGTGAGCGGTTTTCAGTCCTTC. Translation gives CASSTVSGFQSF.

This clonotype was seen at least ten times. The chain recombines TRBV13 with TRBJ2-1, with 16 bases matching TRBD2. The V and J ends lost 5 bases and 7 bases, in that order; junction bases with no gene match: 5. Germline V gene data show CDR1 as PRHDT and CDR2 as FYEKMQ (reference sequence). This CDR3 comprises 16 residues. The DNA for the CDR3 is TGTGCCAGCAGCCCCTGGGGACTAGCGGGAGGGAATGAGCAGTTCTTC. The encoded protein is CASSPWGLAGGNEQFF.

This clonotype was found many times. This sequence joins TRBV12-3 or TRBV12-4 and TRBJ1-2, with 8 bases that match TRBD1. This CDR3 has 11 amino acids. The junction had 0 bases not matched to a gene; V was cut back by 8 bases and J by 4 bases. CDR3 nucleotides: TGTGCCAGCGGGACAGGCTATGGCTACACCTTC. It yields the protein CASGTGYGYTF.

This clonotype came up many times. The chain couples TRBV2 to TRBJ2-1; D unresolved. Per germline, CDR1 SNHLY and CDR2 FYNNEI. V dropped 7 bases and J dropped 6 bases, with 10 bases sitting between them. The CDR3 consists of 12 residues. The CDR3: CASTEPGNEQFF. The CDR3 DNA sequence: TGTGCCAGCACGGAGCCCGGCAATGAGCAGTTCTTC. Together with reference TRBV2 and TRBJ2-1, the CDR3 gives the full variable domain: EPEVTQTPSHQVTQMGQEVILRCVPISNHLYFYWYRQILGQKVEFLVSFYNNEISEKSEIFDDQFSVERPDGSNFTLKIRSTKLEDSAMYFCASTEPGNEQFFGPGTRLTVL.

This clonotype showed up just a few times. This chain uses TRBV6-2 or TRBV6-3 with TRBJ2-1; either TRBD1 or TRBD2 may supply D (6 bases each). This CDR3 is 16 amino acids long. Germline V gene data show CDR1 as MNHEY and CDR2 as SVGEGT. The germline V and J ends were trimmed by 7 bases and 7 bases, with 23 bases remaining between them. Written as DNA, the CDR3 is TGTGCCAGCACCCAACTCCGGGACTTGAGGGGGAATGAGCAGTTCTTC. Its protein is CASTQLRDLRGNEQFF.

This chain uses TRBV5-4 with TRBJ1-2; 9 bases are shared with TRBD1. This CDR3 is built from 20 residues. After removal of 4 bases from V and 0 bases from J, the junction contained 19 bases not matched to a gene. Germline lookup yields CDR1 SGHNT and CDR2 YYREEE (reference sequence). CDR3 residues: CASSDSSRDREDLPNYGYTF. The CDR3 nucleotides are TGTGCCAGCAGCGATTCATCCCGGGACAGGGAGGACCTACCTAACTATGGCTACACCTTC.